The clone carrying this TCR beta chain qualifies as large. No antigen is known for it. Profiling relied on immunoSEQ multiplex PCR, and the TCRdb table lists in-frame clones only, not all of them. Of roughly 2,500 clones in the sample, 80% to 85% were seen once. V dropped 5 bases and J dropped 4; count of bases not matched to a gene: 8. The germline gives CDR1 LNHDA, CDR2 SQIVND (reference sequence). The CDR3 has 15 residues. Surgery without prior neoadjuvant therapy was the treatment of the selected pancreatic ductal adenocarcinoma patients. The data originate from a study of T cells in pancreatic ductal adenocarcinoma. Findings and limits, study-wide: Compared with tumor, blood showed more total productive templates and approximately 8-fold more clonotypes.

V is TRBV19 and J is TRBJ2-3; 8 bases are shared with TRBD2. The TCR sequence derives from a human donor with pancreatic ductal adenocarcinoma. Sequencing was performed on pancreatic tumor tissue. CDR3 sequence reads: CASSVSSGSADTQYF. In DNA, the CDR3 is TGTGCCAGTAGTGTGTCCAGCGGGAGCGCAGATACGCAGTATTTT.